A single sample gave rise to the 21 T cell receptor beta chains below, sequenced in a study of blood T cells in healthy people across ages. The use of a sample-barcoded 5' primer and a J-beta primer mix characterized a second PCR of about 7 to 12 cycles. In TCRdb, the 5' RACE reads were re-called with MiXCR into one record per CDR3 protein. The profile shows about 1.5 million distinct CDR3 sequences, about 42% of them singletons. The specimen sequenced was blood. These receptors came from a woman between 18 and 29 years old in good health.

The sample holds one count of this clonotype. The chain employs TRBV27 and TRBJ2-5, with TRBD2 matching over 11 bases. The closer fit of TRBJ2-7 to the DNA end suggests the J call may be wrong. There are 15 residues in the CDR3. Germline loops: CDR1 MNHEY, CDR2 SMNVEV (reference sequence). The CDR3 region has the DNA TGTGCCAGCAGTCACAGACTAGCGGGAAGCCGCGAGCAGTACTTC. Translating gives CASSHRLAGSREQYF.

This clonotype was seen a few times. J is TRBJ1-3 and V is TRBV3-1; unclear D gene. This CDR3 has 17 amino acids. CDR1 and CDR2 from the germline V gene are LGHDT and YNNKEL (reference sequence). V shed 5 bases and J shed 1 base, with 18 bases lying between them. The CDR3 region is CASSEIGWGGSGNTIYF. The CDR3 region has the DNA TGTGCCAGCAGCGAAATTGGTTGGGGAGGTTCTGGAAACACCATATATTTT.

Note on this clonotype: At one of its ends the junction is not consistent with the germline gene, which may arise from a read error. The CDR3 here is CVTSDPDRNYGYTF. The CDR3 region has the DNA TGTGTCACCAGTGATCCTGACAGGAACTATGGCTACACCTTC. The chain joins TRBV24-1 to TRBJ1-2; TRBD1 might be the D (6 bases). Germline assignment: CDR1 KGHDR and CDR2 SFDVKD. This CDR3 spans 14 amino acids.

This clonotype was seen a handful of times. CDR3 residues: CAWSVLWGTYEQYF. The CDR3 DNA reads as TGTGCCTGGAGTGTACTCTGGGGAACCTACGAGCAGTACTTC. This chain connects TRBV30 to TRBJ2-7; no clear D gene. From germline, CDR1 is GTSNPN and CDR2 SVGIG (reference sequence). V was cut by 0 bases and J by 2 bases, with 11 bases left in between. This CDR3 is 14 amino acids long.

The sample holds a few counts of this clonotype. V gene TRBV7-6 combines with J gene TRBJ2-7; possibly TRBD1 for D (6 bases). Germline values: CDR1 SGHVS, CDR2 FNYEAQ. This CDR3 is built from 17 residues. V lost 4 bases and J lost 2, with 21 bases in between. The CDR3, as DNA: TGTGCCAGCAGCTCCTACGCCGGACAGTCAGGACCCTACGAGCAGTACTTC. Residues: CASSSYAGQSGPYEQYF.

The chain carries TRBV2 and TRBJ2-3; 7 positions match TRBD2. Germline V gene data show CDR1 as SNHLY and CDR2 as FYNNEI. The J segment lost 3 bases and the V segment lost 3 bases, leaving 6 bases of the junction unmatched. This CDR3 region has 15 residues. The CDR3 DNA follows: TGTGCCAGCAGTGATAGACGTAGCGGGACAGATACGCAGTATTTT. Protein: CASSDRRSGTDTQYF.

The chain joins TRBV5-1 to TRBJ2-3, with 7 bases matching TRBD1. The junction had 9 bases not matched to a gene; V was cut back by 5 bases and J by 0 bases. The CDR3 is 16 amino acids. Germline V gives CDR1 SGHRS, CDR2 YFSETQ. The CDR3 region is CASRSFGTVSTDTQYF. CDR3 sequence (DNA): TGCGCCAGCAGGTCCTTCGGGACAGTTAGCACAGATACGCAGTATTTT.

This chain connects TRBV25-1 to TRBJ2-5; no clear D gene. The end of the DNA is better explained by TRBJ2-7, so the J call may be wrong. CDR3 size: 15 residues. The germline V gene has CDR1 MGHDK and CDR2 SYGVNS. The CDR3 bases are TGTGCCAGCAGTAAATTAGCAGCTCCAAGCCACGAGCAGTACTTC. Translating gives CASSKLAAPSHEQYF.

The rearrangement links TRBV20-1 to TRBJ1-6; 8 bases line up with TRBD1. V dropped 6 bases and J dropped 10; count of bases not matched to a gene: 5. CDR3 length equals 12 residues. The V gene's germline CDR1 is DFQATT and CDR2 SNEGSKA (reference sequence). DNA for the CDR3: TGCAGTGCAAAAGACAGGGGCTCACCCCTCCACTTT. The encoded protein is CSAKDRGSPLHF.

This clonotype showed up just a few times. The chain has TRBV2 and TRBJ2-7, with 7 bases identical to TRBD1. Unmatched junction bases numbered 9, after V lost 6 bases and J lost 4 bases. Germline CDR1 SNHLY, CDR2 FYNNEI. The CDR3 consists of 14 residues. CDR3 region: CASSYGTARYEQYF. CDR3 DNA: TGTGCCAGCAGCTACGGGACAGCGAGATACGAGCAGTACTTC.

The J gene is TRBJ2-3, the V gene TRBV7-3; 9 bases match TRBD2. The CDR3 contains 15 residues. The V segment lost 2 bases and the J segment 5 bases; nucleotides outside the gene matches: 5. Germline values: CDR1 SGHTA, CDR2 FQGTGA. The CDR3 sequence is CASSLGLASQDTQYF. CDR3 DNA: TGTGCCAGCAGCTTAGGACTAGCGTCACAAGATACGCAGTATTTT.

V is TRBV5-6 and J is TRBJ2-2; unclear D gene. The CDR3 has 17 residues. CDR1 and CDR2 (germline): SGHDT, YYEEEE. With 4 bases removed from V and 4 bases from J, the gap between germline ends came to 20 bases. CDR3: CASSTPPGQQGTGELFF. CDR3 DNA sequence: TGTGCCAGCAGCACCCCCCCGGGCCAACAAGGCACCGGGGAGCTGTTTTTT.

The chain combines TRBV20-1 with TRBJ2-5; D is uncertain. CDR1 is DFQATT and CDR2 is SNEGSKA in the germline V gene (reference sequence). V was clipped by 6 bases and J by 11 bases, with 28 bases between them. The CDR3 spans 15 residues. The CDR3 sequence is CSAEETGPYQDEQYF. DNA of the CDR3: TGCAGTGCCGAAGAGACCGGGCCTTACCAAGATGAGCAGTACTTC.

This chain connects TRBV28 to TRBJ1-1, with TRBD1 as a possible D gene (6 bases). The CDR3 totals 14 residues. Germline V lookup: CDR1 MDHEN, CDR2 SYDVKM. Trimming left V 8 bases short and J 3 bases short, with 16 bases between. This chain's CDR3 is CASGEVRGYTEAFF. The CDR3 coding sequence is TGTGCCAGCGGGGAGGTCAGGGGTTACACTGAAGCTTTCTTT.

The chain employs TRBV20-1 and TRBJ2-1, with 10 bases identical to TRBD2. After removal of 6 bases from V and 7 bases from J, the junction contained 12 bases not matched to a gene. The CDR3 contains 15 residues. Germline values: CDR1 DFQATT, CDR2 SNEGSKA (reference sequence). The CDR3 coding sequence is TGCAGTGCCCCACTAGCGGGGCCGTTTGGGAATGAGCAGTTCTTC. It encodes CSAPLAGPFGNEQFF.

This clonotype was found a few times. The gene calls are TRBV11-2 and TRBJ2-7, with TRBD1 matching 8 bases. Germline trimming cut 5 bases from V and 3 bases from J; bases unmatched to any gene: 9. CDR1 is SGHAT, CDR2 FQNNGV, per germline. The CDR3 is made up of 15 amino acids. CDR3 amino acids: CASSLSRGTGYEQYF. The DNA of the CDR3 is TGTGCCAGCAGCCTCTCGAGAGGGACAGGCTACGAGCAGTACTTC.

The genes are TRBV12-3 or TRBV12-4 and TRBJ1-3; 8 bases fit TRBD1. The CDR3 is made up of 15 amino acids. With V trimmed by 7 bases and J by 6 bases, 11 bases remained unmatched. The CDR3 nucleotides read TGTGCCAGCAACATTCCGGGACAGGCGGAAAACACCATATATTTT. The encoded protein is CASNIPGQAENTIYF.

This clonotype was seen more than once but under ten times. The CDR3 here is CASSPNRVLKYF. The CDR3 DNA is TGTGCCAGCAGTCCGAACAGGGTTCTGAAGTACTTC. V gene TRBV6-2 or TRBV6-3 combines with J gene TRBJ2-5, with TRBD1 as a possible D gene (6 bases). Germline CDR1 reads MNHEY; CDR2 reads SVGEGT. The CDR3 is 12 residues long. Trimming stripped 5 bases from V and 12 bases from J, with 16 bases between.

This clonotype was counted a few times. V gene TRBV24-1 combines with J gene TRBJ2-2, with D maybe TRBD1 (6 bases). In germline, CDR1 is KGHDR, CDR2 SFDVKD. The V gene lost 2 bases and the J gene lost 7 bases, with 16 bases spanning the gap. This CDR3 region has 16 residues. The CDR3 DNA reads as TGTGCCACCAGTGATTCAGGGGACGGTCCGGGCGGGGAGCTGTTTTTT. Encoded protein: CATSDSGDGPGGELFF.

This clonotype was seen only a few times. V is TRBV2 and J is TRBJ1-6; D is ambiguous. The CDR3 totals 15 residues. Looked up from germline, CDR1 is SNHLY and CDR2 is FYNNEI. V gave up 2 bases and J gave up 3 bases, with 8 bases separating them. CDR3 protein: CASSEIRVYNSPLHF. Here the CDR3 DNA reads TGTGCCAGCAGTGAAATAAGGGTCTATAATTCACCCCTCCACTTT.

This sequence joins TRBV6-2 or TRBV6-3 and TRBJ1-2; the match to TRBD1 covers 7 bases. The CDR3 extends over 15 amino acids. Germline assignment: CDR1 MNHEY and CDR2 SVGEGT. V shed 5 bases, J shed 8 bases, and the junction held 14 bases outside the gene matches. CDR3: CASSIRRQGGSGYTF. The CDR3 coding sequence is TGTGCCAGCAGTATAAGGAGACAGGGCGGAAGCGGCTACACCTTC.